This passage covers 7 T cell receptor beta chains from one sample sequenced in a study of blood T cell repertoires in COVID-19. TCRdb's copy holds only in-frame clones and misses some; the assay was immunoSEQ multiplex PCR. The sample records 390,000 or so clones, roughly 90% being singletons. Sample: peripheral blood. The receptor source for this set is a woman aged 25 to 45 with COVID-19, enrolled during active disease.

The DNA for the CDR3 is TGTGCCAGCAGCCCCTGGACAGGTGACTCTGGAAACACCATATATTTT. Protein: CASSPWTGDSGNTIYF. This chain joins TRBV5-5 and TRBJ1-3, with 7 bases identical to TRBD1. The CDR3 length is 16 residues. V shed 4 bases, J shed 0 bases, and the junction held 7 bases outside the gene matches. CDR1 SGHKS and CDR2 YYEKEE come from the germline V gene (reference sequence).

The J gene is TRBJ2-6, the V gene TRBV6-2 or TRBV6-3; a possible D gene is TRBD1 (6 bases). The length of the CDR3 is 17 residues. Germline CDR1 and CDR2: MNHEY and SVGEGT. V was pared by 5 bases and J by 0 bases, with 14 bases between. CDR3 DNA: TGTGCCAGCAGTAACCTTGACAGGTTCTCTGGGGCCAACGTCCTGACTTTC. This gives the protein CASSNLDRFSGANVLTF.

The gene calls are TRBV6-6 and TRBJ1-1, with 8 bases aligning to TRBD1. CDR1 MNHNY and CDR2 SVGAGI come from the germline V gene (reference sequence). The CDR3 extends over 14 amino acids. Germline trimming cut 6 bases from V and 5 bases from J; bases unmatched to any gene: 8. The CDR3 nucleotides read TGTGCCAGCAGACGGACAGGGAGGCAAACTGAAGCTTTCTTT. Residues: CASRRTGRQTEAFF.

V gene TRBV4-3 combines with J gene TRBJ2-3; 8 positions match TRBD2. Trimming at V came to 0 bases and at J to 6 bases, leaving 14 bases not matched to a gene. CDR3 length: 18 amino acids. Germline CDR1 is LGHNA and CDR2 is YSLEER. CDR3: CASSQDLGLAGGGDTQYF. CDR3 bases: TGCGCCAGCAGCCAAGATTTAGGGCTGGCGGGAGGAGGGGATACGCAGTATTTT.

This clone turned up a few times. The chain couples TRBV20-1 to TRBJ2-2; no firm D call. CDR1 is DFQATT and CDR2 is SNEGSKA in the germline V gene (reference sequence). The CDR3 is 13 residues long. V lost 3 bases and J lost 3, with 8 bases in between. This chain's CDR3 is CSASIVDTGELFF. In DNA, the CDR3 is TGCAGTGCTAGTATAGTCGACACCGGGGAGCTGTTTTTT.

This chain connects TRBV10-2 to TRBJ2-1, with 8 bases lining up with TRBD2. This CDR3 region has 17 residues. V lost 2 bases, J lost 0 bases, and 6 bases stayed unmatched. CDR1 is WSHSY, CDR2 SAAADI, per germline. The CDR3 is CASSESLAGSSYNEQFF. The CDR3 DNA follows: TGCGCCAGCAGTGAGAGCTTAGCGGGAAGCTCCTACAATGAGCAGTTCTTC.

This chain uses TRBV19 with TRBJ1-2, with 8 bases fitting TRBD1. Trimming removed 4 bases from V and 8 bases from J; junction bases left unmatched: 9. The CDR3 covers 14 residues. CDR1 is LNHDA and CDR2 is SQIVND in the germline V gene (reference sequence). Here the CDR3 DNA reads TGTGCCAGTAGTACCGGACAGGGTGGTAGCGGCTACACCTTC. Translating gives CASSTGQGGSGYTF.